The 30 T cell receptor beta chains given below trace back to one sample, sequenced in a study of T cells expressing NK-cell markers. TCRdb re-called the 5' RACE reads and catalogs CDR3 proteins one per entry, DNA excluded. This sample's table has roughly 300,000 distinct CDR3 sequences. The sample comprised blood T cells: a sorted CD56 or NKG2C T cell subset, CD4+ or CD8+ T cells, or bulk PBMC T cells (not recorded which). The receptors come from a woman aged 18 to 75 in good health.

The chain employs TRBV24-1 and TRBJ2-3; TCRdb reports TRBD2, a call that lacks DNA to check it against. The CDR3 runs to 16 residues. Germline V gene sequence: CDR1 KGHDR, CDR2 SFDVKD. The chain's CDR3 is CATSDESGWGPDTQYF.

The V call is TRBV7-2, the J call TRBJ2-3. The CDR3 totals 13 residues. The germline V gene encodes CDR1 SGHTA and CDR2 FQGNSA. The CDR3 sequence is CASSLDRDGWQYF.

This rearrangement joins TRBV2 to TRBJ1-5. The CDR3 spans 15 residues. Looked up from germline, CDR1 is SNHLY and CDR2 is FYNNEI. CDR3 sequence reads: CASSEVGLFNQPQHF.

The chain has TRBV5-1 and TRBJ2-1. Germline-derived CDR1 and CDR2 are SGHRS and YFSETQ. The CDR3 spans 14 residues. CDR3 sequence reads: CASSLVVRNNEQFF.

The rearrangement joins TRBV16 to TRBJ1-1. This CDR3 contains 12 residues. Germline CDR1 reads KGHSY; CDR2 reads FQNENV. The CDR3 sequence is CASSQLRSEAFF.

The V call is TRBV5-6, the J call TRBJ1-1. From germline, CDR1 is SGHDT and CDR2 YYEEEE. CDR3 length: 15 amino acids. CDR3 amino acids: CASSHSFLGILEAFF.

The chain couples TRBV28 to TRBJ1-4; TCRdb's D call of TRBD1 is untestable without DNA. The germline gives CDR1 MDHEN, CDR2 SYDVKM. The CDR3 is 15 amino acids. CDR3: CASSLRTGGVEKLFF. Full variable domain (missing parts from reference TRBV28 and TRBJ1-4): DVKVTQSSRYLVKRTGEKVFLECVQDMDHENMFWYRQDPGLGLRLIYFSYDVKMKEKGDIPEGYSVSREKKERFSLILESASTNQTSMYLCASSLRTGGVEKLFFGSGTQLSVL.

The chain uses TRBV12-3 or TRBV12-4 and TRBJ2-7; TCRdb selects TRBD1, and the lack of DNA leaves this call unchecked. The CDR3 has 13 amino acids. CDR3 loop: CASSLGGGAEQYF.

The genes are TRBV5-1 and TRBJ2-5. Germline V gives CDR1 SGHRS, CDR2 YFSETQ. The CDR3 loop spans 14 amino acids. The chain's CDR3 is CASSLAHSQETQYF.

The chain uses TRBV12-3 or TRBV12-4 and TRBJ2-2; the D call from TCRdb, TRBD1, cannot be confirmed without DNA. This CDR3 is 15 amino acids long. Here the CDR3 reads CASSTSDRGTGELFF.

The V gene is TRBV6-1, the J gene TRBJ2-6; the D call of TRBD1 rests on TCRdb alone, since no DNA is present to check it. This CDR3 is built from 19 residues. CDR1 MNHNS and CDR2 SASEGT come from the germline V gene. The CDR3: CASSEATSGHFSGANVLTF.

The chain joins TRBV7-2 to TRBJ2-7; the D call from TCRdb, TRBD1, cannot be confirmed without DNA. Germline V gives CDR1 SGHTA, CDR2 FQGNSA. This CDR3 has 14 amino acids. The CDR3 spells CASRKGQGEYEQYF.

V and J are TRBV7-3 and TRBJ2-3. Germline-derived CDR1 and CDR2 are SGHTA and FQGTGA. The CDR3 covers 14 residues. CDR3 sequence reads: CASSPQRATDTQYF.

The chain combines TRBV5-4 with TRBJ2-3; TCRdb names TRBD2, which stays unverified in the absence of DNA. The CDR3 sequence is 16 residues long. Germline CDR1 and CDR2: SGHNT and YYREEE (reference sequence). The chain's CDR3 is CASSLGSGASTDTQYF.

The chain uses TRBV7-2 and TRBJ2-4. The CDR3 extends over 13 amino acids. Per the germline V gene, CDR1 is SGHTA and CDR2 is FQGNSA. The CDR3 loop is CASTYLGVNIQYF.

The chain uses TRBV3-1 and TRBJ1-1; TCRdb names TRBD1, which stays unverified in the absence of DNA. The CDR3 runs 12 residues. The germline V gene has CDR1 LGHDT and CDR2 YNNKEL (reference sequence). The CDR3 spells CASSQAGTVTFF.

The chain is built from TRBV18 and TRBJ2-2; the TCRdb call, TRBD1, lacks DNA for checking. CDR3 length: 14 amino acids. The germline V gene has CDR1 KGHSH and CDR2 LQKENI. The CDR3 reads CASSPPTGDGELFF.

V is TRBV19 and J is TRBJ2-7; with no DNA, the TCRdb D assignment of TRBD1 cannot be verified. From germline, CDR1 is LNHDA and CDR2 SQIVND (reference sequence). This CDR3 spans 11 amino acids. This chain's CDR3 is CASSYRNEQYF.

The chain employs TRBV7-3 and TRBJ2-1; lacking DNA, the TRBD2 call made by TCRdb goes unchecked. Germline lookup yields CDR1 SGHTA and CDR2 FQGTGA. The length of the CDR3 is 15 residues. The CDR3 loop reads CASSPRLAGDNEQFF.

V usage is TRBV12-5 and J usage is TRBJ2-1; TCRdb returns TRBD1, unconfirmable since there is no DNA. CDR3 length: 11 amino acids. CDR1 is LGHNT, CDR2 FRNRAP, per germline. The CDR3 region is CASGSRQEQFF.

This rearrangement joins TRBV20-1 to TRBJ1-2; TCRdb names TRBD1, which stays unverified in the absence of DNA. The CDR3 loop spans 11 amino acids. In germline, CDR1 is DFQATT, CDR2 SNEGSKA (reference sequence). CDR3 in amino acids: CSEQGIGGYTF.

The CDR3 here is CASRRGVEETQYF. The V call is TRBV12-3 or TRBV12-4, the J call TRBJ2-5; without DNA, the TCRdb call of TRBD1 cannot be checked. The CDR3 is made up of 13 amino acids.

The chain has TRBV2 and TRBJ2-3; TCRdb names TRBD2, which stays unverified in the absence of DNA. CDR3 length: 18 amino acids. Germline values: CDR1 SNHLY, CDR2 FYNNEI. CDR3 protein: CASSPTRMSYKSTDTQYF.

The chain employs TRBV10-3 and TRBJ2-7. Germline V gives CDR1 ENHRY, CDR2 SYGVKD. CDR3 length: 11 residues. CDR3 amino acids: CAIRESYEQYF.

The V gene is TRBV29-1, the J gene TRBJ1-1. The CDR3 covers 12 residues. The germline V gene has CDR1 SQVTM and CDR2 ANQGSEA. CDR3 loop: CSVVMGATEAFF. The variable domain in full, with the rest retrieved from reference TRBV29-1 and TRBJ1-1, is SAVISQKPSRDICQRGTSLTIQCQVDSQVTMMFWYRQQPGQSLTLIATANQGSEATYESGFVIDKFPISRPNLTFSTLTVSNMSPEDSSIYLCSVVMGATEAFFGQGTRLTVV.

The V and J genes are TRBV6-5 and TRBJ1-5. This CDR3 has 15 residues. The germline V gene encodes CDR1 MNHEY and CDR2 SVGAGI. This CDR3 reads CASSYGLLSNQPQHF.

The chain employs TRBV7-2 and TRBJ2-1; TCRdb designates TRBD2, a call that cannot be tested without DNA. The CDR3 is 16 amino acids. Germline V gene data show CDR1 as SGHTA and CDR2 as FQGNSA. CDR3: CASSLRSGLGAPKQFF.

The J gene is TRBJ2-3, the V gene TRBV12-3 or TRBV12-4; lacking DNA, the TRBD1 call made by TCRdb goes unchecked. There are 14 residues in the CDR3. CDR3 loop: CASSRGSAADTQYF.

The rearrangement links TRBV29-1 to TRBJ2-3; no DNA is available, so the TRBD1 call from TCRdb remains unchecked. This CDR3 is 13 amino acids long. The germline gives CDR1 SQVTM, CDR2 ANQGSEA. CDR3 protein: CSVSSARYRPPDF.

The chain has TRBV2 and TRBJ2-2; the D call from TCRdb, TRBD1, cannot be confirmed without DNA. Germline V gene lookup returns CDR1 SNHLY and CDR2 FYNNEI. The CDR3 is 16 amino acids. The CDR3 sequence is CASTRGGSSNTGELFF.